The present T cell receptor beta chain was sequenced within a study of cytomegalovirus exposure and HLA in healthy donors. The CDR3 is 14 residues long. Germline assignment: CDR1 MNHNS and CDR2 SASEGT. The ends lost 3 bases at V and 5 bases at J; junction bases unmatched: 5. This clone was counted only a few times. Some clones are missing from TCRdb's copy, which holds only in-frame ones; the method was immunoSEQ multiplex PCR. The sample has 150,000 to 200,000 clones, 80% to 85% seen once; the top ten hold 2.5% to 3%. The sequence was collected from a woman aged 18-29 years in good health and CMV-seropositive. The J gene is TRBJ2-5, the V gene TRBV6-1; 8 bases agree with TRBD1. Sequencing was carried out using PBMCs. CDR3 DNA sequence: TGTGCCAGCAGTGACAGGGGGCGTGGGGAGACCCAGTACTTC. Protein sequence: CASSDRGRGETQYF.